Below are 28 T cell receptor beta chains sequenced from a single sample in a study of graft-versus-host responses after intestinal transplantation. Clones were sequenced by immunoSEQ multiplex PCR, and TCRdb holds only the in-frame ones, with some missing. There are some 110,000 clones in the sample; around nine tenths occur only once, and under 0.3% lies in the top ten. Their antigen targets remain unknown. Specimen: unstimulated CD4+ T cells sorted from spleen or lymph node cells, collected before transplant. These receptors all come from a human donor who was the organ donor for an intestinal transplant.

As regards this clone: Its ends do not fully match the called genes, so a read error is possible. The chain recombines TRBV27 with TRBJ2-6; 10 nucleotides match TRBD2. Germline CDR1 is MNHEY and CDR2 is SMNVEV (reference sequence). CDR3 length: 23 amino acids. CDR3 sequence: CASSLTVGLAGVLPHSGANALTF. CDR3 in DNA: TGTGCCAGCAGTTTAACGGTTGGGCTAGCGGGAGTCCTACCCCACTCTGGGGCCAACGCCCTGACTTTC.

The V call is TRBV5-1, the J call TRBJ2-1; 8 nucleotides agree with TRBD2. CDR3 length: 17 residues. Germline V gene lookup returns CDR1 SGHRS and CDR2 YFSETQ. With 4 bases clipped from V and 4 bases from J, the junction kept 13 bases outside the gene matches. The CDR3 loop reads CASSPKLAAKGYNEQFF. Written as DNA, the CDR3 is TGCGCCAGCAGCCCAAAACTAGCGGCCAAAGGATACAATGAGCAGTTCTTC.

This chain links TRBV5-1 with TRBJ1-1; no reliable D call. CDR3 length equals 14 residues. Trimming pared 0 bases from V and 0 bases from J, leaving 6 bases between. Germline CDR1 is SGHRS and CDR2 is YFSETQ. The CDR3 is CASSLAYMNTEAFF. CDR3 DNA: TGCGCCAGCAGCTTGGCCTATATGAACACTGAAGCTTTCTTT.

This sequence joins TRBV23-1 and TRBJ2-5, with D unclear. TRBV23-1 is assigned to the ORF class and has an uncertain function. This CDR3 has 10 residues. V was pared by 2 bases and J by 9 bases, with 4 bases between. The CDR3 reads CASSQRAQYF. The CDR3 DNA is TGCGCCAGCAGTCAACGCGCCCAGTACTTC.

The genes are TRBV2 and TRBJ2-3, with 8 nucleotides matching TRBD1. The CDR3 length is 14 residues. Unmatched junction bases numbered 3, after V lost 6 bases and J lost 1 base. Per the germline V gene, CDR1 is SNHLY and CDR2 is FYNNEI. CDR3 sequence (DNA): TGTGCCAGCAGGTACAGGGGGGGCACAGATACGCAGTATTTT. It codes for CASRYRGGTDTQYF.

The V gene is TRBV19, the J gene TRBJ2-7; TRBD1 aligns across 7 bases. CDR3 size: 14 residues. The germline gives CDR1 LNHDA, CDR2 SQIVND (reference sequence). The trim removed 6 bases at V and 5 bases at J, leaving 10 bases unmatched. The CDR3 spells CASSRRQGGHEQYF. The DNA for the CDR3 is TGTGCCAGTAGCAGAAGACAGGGTGGCCACGAGCAGTACTTC.

This sequence joins TRBV29-1 and TRBJ2-3, with D perhaps given as TRBD1 or TRBD2 (5 bases each). Trimming removed 3 bases from V and 4 bases from J, with 11 bases in between. CDR1 and CDR2 from the germline V gene are SQVTM and ANQGSEA. The CDR3 runs 13 residues. The chain's CDR3 is CSVDPTGPDTQYF. Here the CDR3 DNA reads TGCAGCGTTGACCCAACGGGGCCAGATACGCAGTATTTT.

The V call is TRBV6-1, the J call TRBJ1-1; TRBD1 agrees at 9 bases. This CDR3 region has 13 residues. Germline V gene lookup returns CDR1 MNHNS and CDR2 SASEGT. Trimming removed 5 bases from V and 12 bases from J; junction bases left unmatched: 10. Here the CDR3 DNA reads TGTGCCAGCAGTTGGACGGACAGGGGTAGACCTTTCTTT. This codes for CASSWTDRGRPFF.

The chain carries TRBV28 and TRBJ1-1; weak D call: TRBD1 (5 bases). Trimming removed 7 bases from V and 1 base from J, with 16 bases in between. Looked up from germline, CDR1 is MDHEN and CDR2 is SYDVKM. The CDR3 contains 15 residues. The CDR3 spells CASTVLGTQNTEAFF. The CDR3 region has the DNA TGTGCCAGCACCGTACTAGGGACCCAGAACACTGAAGCTTTCTTT.

This chain connects TRBV6-1 to TRBJ2-1; 8 nucleotides match TRBD2. V lost 6 bases to trimming and J lost 9 bases; unmatched junction nucleotides: 4. The CDR3 is 12 residues long. CDR1 MNHNS and CDR2 SASEGT come from the germline V gene. DNA of the CDR3: TGTGCCAGCAGGGAGACTAGCGCTGAGCAGTTCTTC. It specifies CASRETSAEQFF.

The gene calls are TRBV11-2 and TRBJ2-5, with 9 bases identical to TRBD1. The CDR3 has 14 residues. V lost 6 bases to trimming and J lost 7 bases; unmatched junction nucleotides: 9. The V gene's germline CDR1 is SGHAT and CDR2 FQNNGV. The CDR3 region is CASREQGAARTQYF. The CDR3, as DNA: TGTGCCAGCAGGGAACAGGGGGCGGCGAGGACCCAGTACTTC. The variable domain in full, with the rest retrieved from reference TRBV11-2 and TRBJ2-5, is EAGVAQSPRYKIIEKRQSVAFWCNPISGHATLYWYQQILGQGPKLLIQFQNNGVVDDSQLPKDRFSAERLKGVDSTLKIQPAKLEDSAVYLCASREQGAARTQYFGPGTRLLVL.

CDR3 residues: CASSEVRSQPQHF. CDR3 nucleotides: TGTGCCAGCAGTGAAGTTCGGAGTCAGCCCCAGCATTTT. This chain uses TRBV2 with TRBJ1-5; no clear D. Trimming removed 1 base from V and 6 bases from J, with 7 bases in between. CDR1 is SNHLY and CDR2 is FYNNEI in the germline V gene. The CDR3 totals 13 residues.

The chain links TRBV5-4 to TRBJ2-1, with 7 bases lining up with TRBD1. The CDR3 consists of 14 residues. Looked up from germline, CDR1 is SGHNT and CDR2 is YYREEE (reference sequence). Trimming cost V 3 bases and J 0 bases; bases outside gene matches: 0. CDR3 region: CASSWDSSYNEQFF. CDR3 nucleotides: TGTGCCAGCAGCTGGGACAGCTCCTACAATGAGCAGTTCTTC.

This clone was seen just once. The V gene is TRBV27, the J gene TRBJ2-5; tentatively, D is TRBD2 (7 bases). This CDR3 contains 16 residues. V was pared by 0 bases and J by 9 bases, with 20 bases between. The germline gives CDR1 MNHEY, CDR2 SMNVEV (reference sequence). CDR3: CASSLSLGGDMAPQYF. The CDR3 DNA reads TGTGCCAGCAGTTTATCGCTTGGGGGGGACATGGCGCCCCAGTACTTC.

This CDR3 reads CASNVGLAGSAGELFF. CDR3 sequence (DNA): TGTGCCAGCAACGTTGGACTAGCGGGATCCGCCGGGGAGCTGTTTTTT. This chain links TRBV2 with TRBJ2-2; 12 nucleotides agree with TRBD2. Per germline, CDR1 SNHLY and CDR2 FYNNEI. This CDR3 is 16 amino acids long. Unmatched junction bases numbered 9, after V lost 7 bases and J lost 6 bases.

This clone came up once. This rearrangement joins TRBV7-9 to TRBJ1-2; TRBD1 is a possible D gene (5 bases). Trimming shortened V by 0 bases and J by 4 bases, and 12 bases separated the two germline ends. Germline V lookup: CDR1 SEHNR, CDR2 FQNEAQ (reference sequence). The CDR3 sequence is 15 residues long. In nucleotides, the CDR3 is TGTGCCAGCAGCTTAGCGGGGGGATCAGGCTATGGCTACACCTTC. Residues: CASSLAGGSGYGYTF.

The chain has TRBV7-3 and TRBJ2-3, with 7 bases aligning to TRBD2. Trimming took 4 bases from V and 4 from J; bases not matched to a gene: 5. Germline V gene sequence: CDR1 SGHTA, CDR2 FQGTGA. The CDR3 sequence is 14 residues long. This CDR3 is CASSYRDYPDTQYF. The CDR3 DNA reads as TGTGCCAGCAGCTACCGGGACTACCCAGATACGCAGTATTTT.

The rearrangement links TRBV5-1 to TRBJ1-5, with D unclear. The CDR3 consists of 13 residues. The V end lost 4 bases, the J end lost 8 bases, and 13 bases lay between the germline ends. The germline V gene encodes CDR1 SGHRS and CDR2 YFSETQ. The CDR3 protein is CASSHRVEKPQHF. CDR3 in DNA: TGCGCCAGCAGCCACCGGGTTGAAAAGCCCCAGCATTTT. Drawing the rest from reference TRBV5-1 and TRBJ1-5, the complete variable domain is KAGVTQTPRYLIKTRGQQVTLSCSPISGHRSVSWYQQTPGQGLQFLFEYFSETQRNKGNFPGRFSGRQFSNSRSEMNVSTLELGDSALYLCASSHRVEKPQHFGDGTRLSIL.

This clone was seen just once. V is TRBV4-1 and J is TRBJ1-1, with D uncertain. The CDR3 spans 14 residues. The V and J ends lost 0 bases and 1 base respectively, with 6 bases between them. Germline lookup yields CDR1 MGHRA and CDR2 YSYEKL. The CDR3 DNA follows: TGCGCCAGCAGCCAAGAGATCGAGAACACTGAAGCTTTCTTT. Translation: CASSQEIENTEAFF.

The J gene is TRBJ2-6, the V gene TRBV4-2; D might be TRBD2 (5 bases). Trimming pared 0 bases from V and 2 bases from J, leaving 14 bases between. The CDR3 sequence is 18 residues long. Germline CDR1 is LGHNA and CDR2 is YNFKEQ. For the CDR3, the DNA is TGTGCCAGCAGCCAAGATCGAGGGTTGGTGGCTGGGGCCAACGTCCTGACTTTC. This gives the protein CASSQDRGLVAGANVLTF.

The chain employs TRBV6-6 and TRBJ1-1, with TRBD1 as a possible D gene (5 bases). Germline assignment: CDR1 MNHNY and CDR2 SVGAGI (reference sequence). Trimming pared 0 bases from V and 5 bases from J, leaving 10 bases between. CDR3 size: 14 residues. DNA for the CDR3: TGTGCCAGCAGTTACTCGGGGGGTCGGACTGAAGCTTTCTTT. Translated, it gives CASSYSGGRTEAFF.

The CDR3 region is CASSVAGMSYNEQFF. The DNA of the CDR3 is TGTGCCAGCAGCGTAGCCGGGATGTCCTACAATGAGCAGTTCTTC. This sequence joins TRBV9 and TRBJ2-1, with a weak D call TRBD2 (5 bases). Germline V gives CDR1 SGDLS, CDR2 YYNGEE. The V and J ends lost 0 bases and 1 base respectively, with 8 bases between them. CDR3 size: 15 residues.

This clone is a singleton in its sample. The J gene is TRBJ2-7, the V gene TRBV28; 14 nucleotides line up with TRBD2. Trimming took 3 bases from V and 0 from J; bases not matched to a gene: 7. Germline V gene data show CDR1 as MDHEN and CDR2 as SYDVKM. This CDR3 comprises 18 residues. CDR3 in amino acids: CASSLGLAGARVSYEQYF. For the CDR3, the DNA is TGTGCCAGCAGTTTGGGACTAGCGGGAGCTAGGGTCTCCTACGAGCAGTACTTC.

The chain recombines TRBV7-3 with TRBJ2-7; 8 positions match TRBD2. Germline V CDR1 and CDR2: SGHTA, FQGTGA. J was trimmed by 2 bases and V by 3 bases; bases with no gene match: 9. This CDR3 contains 16 residues. CDR3 sequence (DNA): TGTGCCAGCAGCTTCCCGAAGAGCGGGAGAACCTACGAGCAGTACTTC. The encoded protein is CASSFPKSGRTYEQYF.

In DNA form, the CDR3 reads TGTGCCAGCAGTTACTCCAGGACTAGCGGGAAAGAGACCCAGTACTTC. Amino acid sequence: CASSYSRTSGKETQYF. The chain recombines TRBV6-5 with TRBJ2-5; the match to TRBD2 covers 12 bases. V was clipped by 0 bases and J by 3 bases; unmatched bases: 2. Germline loops: CDR1 MNHEY, CDR2 SVGAGI. This CDR3 spans 16 amino acids.

The chain carries TRBV5-1 and TRBJ2-1, with 10 nucleotides matching TRBD1. Germline V CDR1 and CDR2: SGHRS, YFSETQ. There are 15 residues in the CDR3. The junction had 2 bases not matched to a gene; V was cut back by 0 bases and J by 5 bases. CDR3 amino acids: CASSLGGQGHNEQFF. The CDR3 DNA reads TGCGCCAGCAGCTTGGGGGGACAGGGGCACAATGAGCAGTTCTTC.

The chain uses TRBV11-3 and TRBJ2-1; D may correspond to TRBD1 or TRBD2 (5 bases each). Looked up from germline, CDR1 is SGHNT and CDR2 is YENEEA. V lost 3 bases to trimming and J lost 8 bases, with 14 bases between them. CDR3 size: 14 residues. CDR3 loop: CASSFGTLPHEQFF. CDR3 coding DNA: TGTGCCAGCAGCTTCGGGACCTTGCCCCATGAGCAGTTCTTC.

V and J are TRBV11-2 and TRBJ2-1; D is perhaps TRBD1 (6 bases). This CDR3 is 16 amino acids long. With 6 bases removed from V and 5 bases from J, the gap between germline ends came to 20 bases. Germline assignment: CDR1 SGHAT and CDR2 FQNNGV. CDR3 residues: CASSPLRDKGDNEQFF. For the CDR3, the DNA is TGTGCCAGCAGTCCCCTTCGGGACAAAGGAGACAATGAGCAGTTCTTC.